The next 13 T cell receptor beta chains were all read from a single sample in a study of T cells in Graves' hyperthyroidism and ophthalmopathy. The CDR3 regions of TCR beta were amplified from RNA transcripts. The HTBI primer set drove a first-round RT-PCR of the TCR CDR3. TCRdb processed the multiplex PCR reads anew with MiXCR; each CDR3 protein has one entry. The table lists 350,000 to 500,000 distinct CDR3 sequences, roughly 15% of them singletons. Sequenced: blood. Every receptor here comes from a woman aged 18 to 35 with Graves' hyperthyroidism.

This clonotype was seen at least ten times. This chain links TRBV20-1 with TRBJ1-1; D is possibly TRBD1 (6 bases). Germline lookup yields CDR1 DFQATT and CDR2 SNEGSKA (reference sequence). The germline V and J ends were trimmed by 3 bases and 4 bases, with 9 bases remaining between them. There are 12 residues in the CDR3. CDR3 sequence (DNA): TGCAGTGCTAGGCCAGGGGTCACTGAAGCTTTCTTT. This codes for CSARPGVTEAFF.

V and J are TRBV19 and TRBJ1-5; D may be TRBD1 (5 bases). The length of the CDR3 is 15 residues. V lost 7 bases to trimming and J lost 3 bases, with 16 bases between them. Germline-derived CDR1 and CDR2 are LNHDA and SQIVND (reference sequence). CDR3 amino acids: CASTRSRGVNQPQHF. The CDR3 DNA is TGTGCCAGTACCAGATCCCGAGGGGTCAATCAGCCCCAGCATTTT. The whole variable domain, remainder taken from reference TRBV19 and TRBJ1-5, is DGGITQSPKYLFRKEGQNVTLSCEQNLNHDAMYWYRQDPGQGLRLIYYSQIVNDFQKGDIAEGYSVSREKKESFPLTVTSAQKNPTAFYLCASTRSRGVNQPQHFGDGTRLSIL.

About this clonotype itself: One base away lies a much larger clone, so this may be a sequencing read error. The J gene is TRBJ1-1, the V gene TRBV7-9; D call uncertain. The germline CDR1 and CDR2 sequences are SEHNR and FQNEAQ (reference sequence). The CDR3 contains 14 residues. The CDR3 nucleotides are TGTGCCGGCAGCTTAGAAGTAGTGAACACTGAAGCTTTCTTT. It specifies CAGSLEVVNTEAFF.

This clonotype was picked up a small number of times. CDR3 loop: CATSDLASGRAGGTGELFF. The DNA for the CDR3 is TGTGCCACCAGTGATTTAGCTAGCGGGAGGGCCGGTGGCACCGGGGAGCTGTTTTTT. J is TRBJ2-2 and V is TRBV24-1; 12 bases match TRBD2. The J segment lost 4 bases and the V segment lost 1 base, leaving 9 bases of the junction unmatched. This CDR3 is 19 amino acids long. CDR1 and CDR2 from the germline V gene are KGHDR and SFDVKD.

As for this clonotype: At one end, the junction sequence differs from germline, possibly due to a read error. J is TRBJ2-7 and V is TRBV5-1; tentatively, D is TRBD1 (5 bases). This CDR3 region has 14 residues. CDR1 SGHRS and CDR2 YFSETQ come from the germline V gene. The CDR3 loop reads CASSAGQGIYEQYF. CDR3 coding DNA: TGTGCCAGCAGCGCAGGCCAGGGAATCTACGAGCAGTACTTC.

This clonotype was observed at least ten times. V usage is TRBV14 and J usage is TRBJ2-1; D possibly corresponds to TRBD2 (6 bases). The CDR3 contains 14 residues. CDR1 and CDR2 (germline): SGHDN, FVKESK. The V gene lost 3 bases and the J gene lost 8 bases, with 14 bases spanning the gap. The CDR3 sequence is CASSHSREIDEQFF. The CDR3 DNA reads as TGTGCCAGCAGCCACTCCCGGGAGATCGATGAGCAGTTCTTC. Based on the CDR3 plus reference TRBV14 and TRBJ2-1, the full variable domain is EAGVTQFPSHSVIEKGQTVTLRCDPISGHDNLYWYRRVMGKEIKFLLHFVKESKQDESGMPNNRFLAERTGGTYSTLKVQPAELEDSGVYFCASSHSREIDEQFFGPGTRLTVL.

This clonotype has more than one count but fewer than ten. The chain links TRBV6-1 to TRBJ1-6; D is ambiguous. The CDR3 consists of 13 residues. Between the trimmed V and J ends, which lost 7 bases and 10 bases, there was a span of 14 bases. Germline CDR1 reads MNHNS; CDR2 reads SASEGT. CDR3 protein: CASTPLRESPLHF. Here the CDR3 DNA reads TGTGCCAGCACTCCCCTCCGGGAATCACCCCTCCACTTT.

This clonotype was observed at least ten times. This chain uses TRBV11-2 with TRBJ1-2; 7 bases align to TRBD1. The germline CDR1 and CDR2 sequences are SGHAT and FQNNGV. Germline trimming cut 3 bases from V and 6 bases from J; bases unmatched to any gene: 4. The length of the CDR3 is 13 residues. Here the CDR3 DNA reads TGTGCCAGCAGCTTCGACAGGGTTGATGGCTACACCTTC. It translates to CASSFDRVDGYTF. Together with reference TRBV11-2 and TRBJ1-2, the CDR3 gives the full variable domain: EAGVAQSPRYKIIEKRQSVAFWCNPISGHATLYWYQQILGQGPKLLIQFQNNGVVDDSQLPKDRFSAERLKGVDSTLKIQPAKLEDSAVYLCASSFDRVDGYTFGSGTRLTVV.

This clonotype showed up many times. The gene calls are TRBV6-2 or TRBV6-3 and TRBJ2-2; D is undetermined. The length of the CDR3 is 13 residues. Trimming took off 3 bases at V and 5 bases at J, with 7 bases between the two ends. CDR1 is MNHEY, CDR2 SVGEGT, per germline. CDR3 DNA: TGTGCCAGCAGTTATTCGAGTACCGGGGAGCTGTTTTTT. Its translation: CASSYSSTGELFF.

This clonotype was seen at least ten times. J is TRBJ1-1 and V is TRBV7-3, with D maybe TRBD1 (5 bases). The germline V gene has CDR1 SGHTA and CDR2 FQGTGA. CDR3 length: 13 residues. Trimming stripped 3 bases from V and 4 bases from J, with 9 bases between. CDR3 protein: CASSFGDRTEAFF. The DNA of the CDR3 is TGTGCCAGCAGCTTTGGGGACCGCACTGAAGCTTTCTTT.

The chain combines TRBV4-2 with TRBJ2-3; the match to TRBD2 covers 9 bases. The germline gives CDR1 LGHNA, CDR2 YNFKEQ. CDR3 length: 17 residues. Germline trimming cut 2 bases from V and 4 bases from J; bases unmatched to any gene: 10. DNA for the CDR3: TGTGCCAGCAGCCAAACGCCGGCTAGCGGGGCCTCAGATACGCAGTATTTT. Its protein is CASSQTPASGASDTQYF.

This clonotype has just a few counts. The rearrangement uses TRBV9 and TRBJ2-2, with 7 bases fitting TRBD1. CDR3 length: 15 residues. With V trimmed by 1 base and J by 1 base, 1 base remained unmatched. The V gene's germline CDR1 is SGDLS and CDR2 YYNGEE. For the CDR3, the DNA is TGTGCCAGCAGCGTAAGGACAGGGAACACCGGGGAGCTGTTTTTT. Protein sequence: CASSVRTGNTGELFF.

In this sample, this clonotype turned up many times. The CDR3 loop reads CASSPSGGNYGYTF. The CDR3 coding sequence is TGTGCCAGCAGTCCAAGTGGGGGTAACTATGGCTACACCTTC. This chain uses TRBV27 with TRBJ1-2; a possible D gene is TRBD1 (5 bases). V gave up 5 bases and J gave up 1 base, with 11 bases separating them. Per germline, CDR1 MNHEY and CDR2 SMNVEV (reference sequence). The length of the CDR3 is 14 residues.